These T cell receptor beta chains were read from a single sample in a study of T cells after yellow fever vaccination. TCRdb itself ran the 5' RACE reads through MiXCR, one entry per CDR3 protein. The data show around 350,000 distinct CDR3 sequences, under 7.5% seen once. The sequenced sample was PBMCs, obtained 5 days after the yellow fever booster vaccination. The receptor source for this set is a man aged 25-45 years who received the YFV17D yellow fever vaccine. CDR3s leave out the opening cysteine and the closing phenylalanine or tryptophan. The order of the fields is V gene, J gene, CDR3 protein.

V gene: TRBV6-2/TRBV6-3; J gene: TRBJ2-3; CDR3 protein: ASSRTITDTQY
V gene: TRBV5-4; J gene: TRBJ2-4; CDR3 protein: ASSFLEGGGVEY
V gene: TRBV7-2; J gene: TRBJ2-1; CDR3 protein: ASSLGTSGSSEQF
V gene: TRBV30; J gene: TRBJ2-3; CDR3 protein: AWSRTADTQY
V gene: TRBV11-1; J gene: TRBJ2-3; CDR3 protein: ASSPTPRVLASTDTQY
V gene: TRBV25-1; J gene: TRBJ2-7; CDR3 protein: ASTRQGAREQY
V gene: TRBV29-1; J gene: TRBJ2-7; CDR3 protein: SARQTHQEGQY
V gene: TRBV20-1; J gene: TRBJ2-5; CDR3 protein: SARVGQKETQY
V gene: TRBV12-3/TRBV12-4; J gene: TRBJ1-5; CDR3 protein: ASRADRVGNQPQH
V gene: TRBV20-1; J gene: TRBJ2-7; CDR3 protein: SARGHSGDEQY
V gene: TRBV6-5; J gene: TRBJ1-6; CDR3 protein: ASEGQGQGLH
V gene: TRBV19; J gene: TRBJ2-6; CDR3 protein: ASNLGGQGRPWDPNVLT
V gene: TRBV4-3; J gene: TRBJ2-3; CDR3 protein: ASSQAVGEADTQY
V gene: TRBV6-5; J gene: TRBJ1-2; CDR3 protein: ASSYSTQGSDYT
V gene: TRBV12-3/TRBV12-4; J gene: TRBJ1-4; CDR3 protein: ASSEGEKLF
V gene: TRBV29-1; J gene: TRBJ2-7; CDR3 protein: SPSDRPDSYEQY
V gene: TRBV20-1; J gene: TRBJ2-2; CDR3 protein: SARDSASGRPRELF
V gene: TRBV20-1; J gene: TRBJ2-1; CDR3 protein: SASGGRGSYNEQF
V gene: TRBV7-2; J gene: TRBJ2-7; CDR3 protein: ASSLGSTGPYEQY
V gene: TRBV5-5; J gene: TRBJ2-1; CDR3 protein: ASLVQGGNEQF
V gene: TRBV20-1; J gene: TRBJ1-5; CDR3 protein: SARGVGNQPQH
V gene: TRBV6-5; J gene: TRBJ2-1; CDR3 protein: ASSYEGAGRNEQF
V gene: TRBV6-1; J gene: TRBJ2-5; CDR3 protein: ASSPTSGSRIGY
V gene: TRBV29-1; J gene: TRBJ2-7; CDR3 protein: SVSQGNSYEQY
V gene: TRBV28; J gene: TRBJ2-6; CDR3 protein: ASSRQGAGANVLT
V gene: TRBV12-3/TRBV12-4; J gene: TRBJ2-1; CDR3 protein: ASSPQGAESLLNEQF
V gene: TRBV18; J gene: TRBJ2-7; CDR3 protein: ASSLSSGGSSYEQY
V gene: TRBV18; J gene: TRBJ2-5; CDR3 protein: ASSPQYGGVETQY
V gene: TRBV20-1; J gene: TRBJ2-7; CDR3 protein: CARDPQYLEKDDDYEQY